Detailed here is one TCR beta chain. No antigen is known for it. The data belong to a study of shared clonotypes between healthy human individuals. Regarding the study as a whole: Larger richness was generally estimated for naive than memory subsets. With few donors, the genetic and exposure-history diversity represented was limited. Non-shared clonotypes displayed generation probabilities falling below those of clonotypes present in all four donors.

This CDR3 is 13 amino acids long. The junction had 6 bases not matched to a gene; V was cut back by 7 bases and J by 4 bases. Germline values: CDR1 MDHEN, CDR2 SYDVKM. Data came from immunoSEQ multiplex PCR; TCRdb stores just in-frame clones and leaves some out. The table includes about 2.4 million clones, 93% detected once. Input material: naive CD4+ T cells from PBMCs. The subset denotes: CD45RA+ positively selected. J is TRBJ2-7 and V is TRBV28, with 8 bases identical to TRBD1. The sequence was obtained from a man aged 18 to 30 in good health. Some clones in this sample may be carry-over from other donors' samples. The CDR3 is CASTTTGAYEQYF. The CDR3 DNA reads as TGTGCCAGCACCACGACAGGGGCGTACGAGCAGTACTTC.